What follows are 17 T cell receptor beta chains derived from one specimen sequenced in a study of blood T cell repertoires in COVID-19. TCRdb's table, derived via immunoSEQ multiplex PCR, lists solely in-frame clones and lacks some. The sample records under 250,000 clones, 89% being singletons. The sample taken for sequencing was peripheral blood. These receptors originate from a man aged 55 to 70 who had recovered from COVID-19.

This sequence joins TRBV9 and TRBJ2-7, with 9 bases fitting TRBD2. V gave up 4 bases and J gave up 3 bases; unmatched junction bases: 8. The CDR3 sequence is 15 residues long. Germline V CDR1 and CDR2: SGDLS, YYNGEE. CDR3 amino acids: CASSPLSGGIYEQYF. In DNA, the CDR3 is TGTGCCAGCAGCCCTCTCAGCGGGGGGATCTACGAGCAGTACTTC.

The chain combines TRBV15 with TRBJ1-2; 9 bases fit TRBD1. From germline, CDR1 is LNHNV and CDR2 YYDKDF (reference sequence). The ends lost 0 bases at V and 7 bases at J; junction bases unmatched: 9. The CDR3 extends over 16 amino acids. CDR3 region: CATSRDIWTGELGYTF. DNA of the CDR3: TGTGCCACCAGCAGAGATATTTGGACAGGGGAACTTGGCTACACCTTC.

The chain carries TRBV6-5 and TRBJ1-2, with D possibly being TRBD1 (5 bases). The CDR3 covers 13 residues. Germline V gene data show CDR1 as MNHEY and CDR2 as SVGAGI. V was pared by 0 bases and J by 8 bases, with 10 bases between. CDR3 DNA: TGTGCCAGCAGTTACTCGGGGGGACGGGGCTACACCTTC. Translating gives CASSYSGGRGYTF.

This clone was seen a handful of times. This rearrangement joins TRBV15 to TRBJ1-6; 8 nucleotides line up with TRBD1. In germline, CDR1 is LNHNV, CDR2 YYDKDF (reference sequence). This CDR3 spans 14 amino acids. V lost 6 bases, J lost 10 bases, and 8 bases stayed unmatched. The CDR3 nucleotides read TGTGCCACCAGACAGGGGGACTCTATATCACCCCTCCACTTT. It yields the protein CATRQGDSISPLHF. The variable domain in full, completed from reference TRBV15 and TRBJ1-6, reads DAMVIQNPRYQVTQFGKPVTLSCSQTLNHNVMYWYQQKSSQAPKLLFHYYDKDFNNEADTPDNFQSRRPNTSFCFLDIRSPGLGDTAMYLCATRQGDSISPLHFGNGTRLTVT.

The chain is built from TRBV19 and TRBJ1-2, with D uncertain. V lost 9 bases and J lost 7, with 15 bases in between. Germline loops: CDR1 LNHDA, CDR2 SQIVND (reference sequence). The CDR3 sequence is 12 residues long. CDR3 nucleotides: TGTGCCAGCAGAACAGTTGTAGGTGGCTACACCTTC. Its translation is CASRTVVGGYTF.

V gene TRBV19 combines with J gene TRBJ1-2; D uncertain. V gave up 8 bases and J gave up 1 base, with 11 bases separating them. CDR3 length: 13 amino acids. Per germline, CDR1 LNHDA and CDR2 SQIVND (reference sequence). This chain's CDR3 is CASLEGFNYGYTF. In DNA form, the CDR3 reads TGTGCCAGTCTCGAGGGATTTAACTATGGCTACACCTTC. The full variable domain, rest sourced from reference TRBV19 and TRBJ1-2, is DGGITQSPKYLFRKEGQNVTLSCEQNLNHDAMYWYRQDPGQGLRLIYYSQIVNDFQKGDIAEGYSVSREKKESFPLTVTSAQKNPTAFYLCASLEGFNYGYTFGSGTRLTVV.

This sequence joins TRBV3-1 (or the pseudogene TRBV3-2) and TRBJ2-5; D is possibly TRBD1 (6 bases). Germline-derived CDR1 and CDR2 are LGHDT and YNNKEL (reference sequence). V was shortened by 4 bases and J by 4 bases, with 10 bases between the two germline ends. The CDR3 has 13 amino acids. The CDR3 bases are TGTGCCAGCAGCCTCCAAGGGGGAGAGACCCAGTACTTC. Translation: CASSLQGGETQYF.

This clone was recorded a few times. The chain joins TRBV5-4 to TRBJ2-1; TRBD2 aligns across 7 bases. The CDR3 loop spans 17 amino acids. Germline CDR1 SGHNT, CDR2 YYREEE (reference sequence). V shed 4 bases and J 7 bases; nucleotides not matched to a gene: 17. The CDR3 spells CASSLGVWGGYGNEQFF. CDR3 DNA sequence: TGTGCCAGCAGCCTTGGGGTATGGGGGGGTTACGGGAATGAGCAGTTCTTC.

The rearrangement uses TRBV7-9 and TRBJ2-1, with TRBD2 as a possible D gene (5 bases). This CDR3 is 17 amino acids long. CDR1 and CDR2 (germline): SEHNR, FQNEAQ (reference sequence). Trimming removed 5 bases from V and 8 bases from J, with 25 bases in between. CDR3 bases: TGTGCCAGCAGCCCCTTCAGGAGCGGATTCCAGTCGGATGAGCAGTTCTTC. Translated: CASSPFRSGFQSDEQFF.

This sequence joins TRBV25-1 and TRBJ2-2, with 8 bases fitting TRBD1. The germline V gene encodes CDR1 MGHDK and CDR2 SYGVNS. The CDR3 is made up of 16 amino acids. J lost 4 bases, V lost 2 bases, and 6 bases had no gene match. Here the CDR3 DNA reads TGTGCCAGCAGTGAACCTCAGGGGGCCGGCACCGGGGAGCTGTTTTTT. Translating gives CASSEPQGAGTGELFF.

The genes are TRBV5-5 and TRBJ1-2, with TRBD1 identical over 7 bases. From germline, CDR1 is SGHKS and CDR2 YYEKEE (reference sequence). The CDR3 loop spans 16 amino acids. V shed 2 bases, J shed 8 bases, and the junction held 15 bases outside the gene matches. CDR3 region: CASSFSLGQSFGGYTF. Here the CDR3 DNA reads TGTGCCAGCAGCTTTTCTTTGGGACAGAGCTTTGGCGGCTACACCTTC.

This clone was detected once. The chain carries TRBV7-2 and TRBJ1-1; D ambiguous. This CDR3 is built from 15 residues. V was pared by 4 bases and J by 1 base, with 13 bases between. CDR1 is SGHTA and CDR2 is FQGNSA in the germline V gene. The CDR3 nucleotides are TGTGCCAGCAGCTCCAGGACTCTTCCGAACACTGAAGCTTTCTTT. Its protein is CASSSRTLPNTEAFF.

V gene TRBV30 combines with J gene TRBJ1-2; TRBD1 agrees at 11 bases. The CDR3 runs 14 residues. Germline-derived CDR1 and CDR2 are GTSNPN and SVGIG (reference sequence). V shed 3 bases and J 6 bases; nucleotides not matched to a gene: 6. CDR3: CAWSGGTGGDGYTF. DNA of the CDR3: TGTGCCTGGAGCGGTGGGACAGGGGGGGATGGCTACACCTTC.

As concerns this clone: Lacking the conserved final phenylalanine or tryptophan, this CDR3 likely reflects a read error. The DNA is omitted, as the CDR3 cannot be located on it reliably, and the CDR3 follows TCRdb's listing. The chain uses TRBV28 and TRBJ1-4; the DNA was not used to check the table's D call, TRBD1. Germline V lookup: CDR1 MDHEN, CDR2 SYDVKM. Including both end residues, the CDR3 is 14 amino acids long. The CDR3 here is CASSMQGAPAFLRV.

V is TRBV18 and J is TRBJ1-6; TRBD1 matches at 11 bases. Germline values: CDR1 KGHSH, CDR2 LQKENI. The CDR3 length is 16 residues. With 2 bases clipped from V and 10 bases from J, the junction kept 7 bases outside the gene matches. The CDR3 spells CASSPGQGARWSPLHF. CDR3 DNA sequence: TGTGCCAGCTCACCAGGACAGGGGGCGCGTTGGTCACCCCTCCACTTT. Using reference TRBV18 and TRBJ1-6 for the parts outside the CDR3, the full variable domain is NAGVMQNPRHLVRRRGQEARLRCSPMKGHSHVYWYRQLPEEGLKFMVYLQKENIIDESGMPKERFSAEFPKEGPSILRIQQVVRGDSAAYFCASSPGQGARWSPLHFGNGTRLTVT.

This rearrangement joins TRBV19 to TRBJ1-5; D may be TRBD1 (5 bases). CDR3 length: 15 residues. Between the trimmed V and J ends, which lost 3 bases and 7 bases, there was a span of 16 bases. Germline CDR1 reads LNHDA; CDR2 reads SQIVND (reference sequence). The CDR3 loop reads CASSMRDPGGQPQHF. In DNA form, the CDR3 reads TGTGCCAGTAGTATGCGGGACCCGGGGGGACAGCCCCAGCATTTT.

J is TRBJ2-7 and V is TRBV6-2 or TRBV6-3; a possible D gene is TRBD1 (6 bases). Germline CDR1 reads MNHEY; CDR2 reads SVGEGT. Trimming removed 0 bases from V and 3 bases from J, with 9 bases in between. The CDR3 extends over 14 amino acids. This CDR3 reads CASSYSLQGYEQYF. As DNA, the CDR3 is TGTGCCAGCAGTTACTCCCTACAGGGCTACGAGCAGTACTTC.